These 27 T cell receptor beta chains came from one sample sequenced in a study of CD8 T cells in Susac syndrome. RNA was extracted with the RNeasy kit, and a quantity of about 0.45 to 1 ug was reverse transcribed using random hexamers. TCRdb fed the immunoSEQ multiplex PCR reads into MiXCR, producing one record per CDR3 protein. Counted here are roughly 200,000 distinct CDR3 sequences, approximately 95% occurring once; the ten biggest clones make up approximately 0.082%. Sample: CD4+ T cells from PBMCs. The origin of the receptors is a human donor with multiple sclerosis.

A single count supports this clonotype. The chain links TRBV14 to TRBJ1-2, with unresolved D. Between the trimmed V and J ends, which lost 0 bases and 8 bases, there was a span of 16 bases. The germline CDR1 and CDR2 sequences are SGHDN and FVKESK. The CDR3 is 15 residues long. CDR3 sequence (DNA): TGTGCCAGCAGCCAAGATAGTCTGACTTTGGGAGGCTACACCTTC. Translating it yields CASSQDSLTLGGYTF.

CDR3 region: CASSLPNTGELFF. The CDR3 region has the DNA TGCGCCTCGTCTTTGCCGAACACCGGGGAGCTGTTTTTT. This chain joins TRBV20-1 and TRBJ2-2, with no clear D. Germline V CDR1 and CDR2: DFQATT, SNEGSKA (reference sequence). The CDR3 has 13 amino acids.

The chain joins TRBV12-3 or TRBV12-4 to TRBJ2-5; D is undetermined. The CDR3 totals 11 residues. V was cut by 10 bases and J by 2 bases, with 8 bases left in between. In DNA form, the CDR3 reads TGTGCCACCTCACAGCAAGAGACCCAGTACTTC. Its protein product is CATSQQETQYF.

Written as DNA, the CDR3 is TGCAGTGTGTACCCCCCGAGGCGGGTTAGCACAGATACGCAGTATTTT. Translating gives CSVYPPRRVSTDTQYF. The chain has TRBV20-1 and TRBJ2-3, with D maybe TRBD2 (5 bases). The CDR3 has 16 amino acids. Trimming left V 7 bases short and J 0 bases short, with 20 bases between. Per germline, CDR1 DFQATT and CDR2 SNEGSKA (reference sequence).

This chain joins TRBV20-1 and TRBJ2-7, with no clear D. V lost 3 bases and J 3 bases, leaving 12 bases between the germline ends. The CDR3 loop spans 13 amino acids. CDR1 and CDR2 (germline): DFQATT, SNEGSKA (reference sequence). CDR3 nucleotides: TGCAGTGCTAGCGCTGAATACGACTACGAGCAGTACTTC. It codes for CSASAEYDYEQYF.

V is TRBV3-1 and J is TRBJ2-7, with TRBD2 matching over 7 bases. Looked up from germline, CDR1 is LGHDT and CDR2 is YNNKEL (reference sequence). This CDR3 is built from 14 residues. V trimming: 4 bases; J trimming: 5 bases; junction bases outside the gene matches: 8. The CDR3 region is CASSRSGVIDEQYF. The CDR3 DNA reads TGTGCCAGCAGCCGAAGCGGGGTTATCGACGAGCAGTACTTC.

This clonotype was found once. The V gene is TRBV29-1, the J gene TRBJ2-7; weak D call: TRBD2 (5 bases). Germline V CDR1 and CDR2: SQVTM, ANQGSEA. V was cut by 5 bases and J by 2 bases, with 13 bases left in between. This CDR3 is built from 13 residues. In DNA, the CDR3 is TGCAGCGTTAGTGGAGGCATCACCTACGAGCAGTACTTC. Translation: CSVSGGITYEQYF.

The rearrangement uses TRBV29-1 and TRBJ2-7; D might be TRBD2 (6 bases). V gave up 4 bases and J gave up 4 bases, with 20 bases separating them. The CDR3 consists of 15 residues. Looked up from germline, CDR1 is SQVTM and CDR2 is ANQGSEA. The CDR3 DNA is TGCAGCGTTGGTTCTCAAAATCCAAGCGGGTACGAGCAGTACTTC. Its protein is CSVGSQNPSGYEQYF.

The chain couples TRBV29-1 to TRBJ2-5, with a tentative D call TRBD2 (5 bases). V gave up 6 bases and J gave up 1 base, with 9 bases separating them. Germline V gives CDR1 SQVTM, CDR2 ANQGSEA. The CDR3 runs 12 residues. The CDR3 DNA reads TGCAGCGTCGCACTAGTCCAAGAGACCCAGTACTTC. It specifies CSVALVQETQYF.

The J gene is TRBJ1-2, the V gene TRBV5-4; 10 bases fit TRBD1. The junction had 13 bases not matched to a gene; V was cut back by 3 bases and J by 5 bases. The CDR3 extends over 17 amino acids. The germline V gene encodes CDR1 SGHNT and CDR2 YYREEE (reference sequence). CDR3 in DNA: TGTGCCAGCAGCTCTTGGACAGGGGGAAATTCGCGGTATGGCTACACCTTC. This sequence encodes CASSSWTGGNSRYGYTF.

The CDR3 coding sequence is TGTGCCTGGACCCCTCCCACAGGGGTAGCAGGTGGAGCTTTCTTT. It specifies CAWTPPTGVAGGAFF. This sequence joins TRBV30 and TRBJ1-1; 7 bases are shared with TRBD1. The CDR3 is made up of 15 amino acids. J gave up 10 bases and V 4 bases, and 18 bases lay outside the gene matches. Germline assignment: CDR1 GTSNPN and CDR2 SVGIG (reference sequence).

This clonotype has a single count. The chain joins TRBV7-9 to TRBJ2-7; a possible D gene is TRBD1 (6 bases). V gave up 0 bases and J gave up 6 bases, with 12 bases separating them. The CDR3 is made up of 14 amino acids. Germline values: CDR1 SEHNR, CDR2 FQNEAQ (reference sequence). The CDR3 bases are TGTGCCAGCAGCTTAGCCTCTGGGGGCTCCGAGCAGTACGTC. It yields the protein CASSLASGGSEQYV.

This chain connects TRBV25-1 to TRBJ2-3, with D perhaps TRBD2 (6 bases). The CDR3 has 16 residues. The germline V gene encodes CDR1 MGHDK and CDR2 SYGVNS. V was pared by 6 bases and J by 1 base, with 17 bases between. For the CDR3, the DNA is TGTGCCAGCAGCCACGGTTTTGCGGGGCGCACAGATACGCAGTATTTT. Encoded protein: CASSHGFAGRTDTQYF.

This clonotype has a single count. The CDR3 DNA reads TGTGCCAGCAGCGTAGGCCCCGGACAGGGCAGAGAAGCTTTCTTT. This codes for CASSVGPGQGREAFF. The genes are TRBV9 and TRBJ1-1, with 8 bases lining up with TRBD1. The CDR3 consists of 15 residues. The germline CDR1 and CDR2 sequences are SGDLS and YYNGEE. The trim removed 0 bases at V and 8 bases at J, leaving 9 bases unmatched.

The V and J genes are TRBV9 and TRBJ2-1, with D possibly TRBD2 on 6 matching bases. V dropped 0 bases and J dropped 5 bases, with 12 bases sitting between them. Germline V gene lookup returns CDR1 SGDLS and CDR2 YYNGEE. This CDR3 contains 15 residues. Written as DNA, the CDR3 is TGTGCCAGCAGCGTAGGCCGGGGGTCCCACAATGAGCAGTTCTTC. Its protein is CASSVGRGSHNEQFF.

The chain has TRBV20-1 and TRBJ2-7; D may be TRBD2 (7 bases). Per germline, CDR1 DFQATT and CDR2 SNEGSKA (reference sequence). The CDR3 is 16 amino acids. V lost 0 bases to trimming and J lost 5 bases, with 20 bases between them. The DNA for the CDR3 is TGCAGTGCTAGAGATCTGGGAGGGGGGCTTTCTAACGAGCAGTACTTC. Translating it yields CSARDLGGGLSNEQYF.

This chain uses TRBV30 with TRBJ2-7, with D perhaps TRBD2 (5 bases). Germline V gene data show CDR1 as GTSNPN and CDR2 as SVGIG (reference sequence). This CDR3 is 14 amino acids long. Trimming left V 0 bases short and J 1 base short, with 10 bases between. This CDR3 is CAWSVLGRSYEQYF. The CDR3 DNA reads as TGTGCCTGGAGTGTACTAGGCAGATCCTACGAGCAGTACTTC.

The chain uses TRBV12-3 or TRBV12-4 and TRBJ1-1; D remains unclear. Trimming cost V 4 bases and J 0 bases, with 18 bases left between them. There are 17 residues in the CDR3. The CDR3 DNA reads TGTGCCAGCAGTTCCCCGCGGCGGGCCGTCATGAACACTGAAGCTTTCTTT. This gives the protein CASSSPRRAVMNTEAFF.

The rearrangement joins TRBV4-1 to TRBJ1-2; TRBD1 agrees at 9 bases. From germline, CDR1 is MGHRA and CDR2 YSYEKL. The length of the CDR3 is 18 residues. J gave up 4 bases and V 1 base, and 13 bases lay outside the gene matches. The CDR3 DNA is TGCGCCAGCAGCCAAGGTCGGCCTCCCGGGACAGGGCTCTATGGCTACACCTTC. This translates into CASSQGRPPGTGLYGYTF.

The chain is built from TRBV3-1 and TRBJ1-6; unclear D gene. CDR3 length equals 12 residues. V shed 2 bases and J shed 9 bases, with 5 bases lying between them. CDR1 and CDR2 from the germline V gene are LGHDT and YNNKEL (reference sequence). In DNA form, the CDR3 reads TGTGCCAGCAGCCAATTGGGTTCACCCCTCCACTTT. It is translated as CASSQLGSPLHF.

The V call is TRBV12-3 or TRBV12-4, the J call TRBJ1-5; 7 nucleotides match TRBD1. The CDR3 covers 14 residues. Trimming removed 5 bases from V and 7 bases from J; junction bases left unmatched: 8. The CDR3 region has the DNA TGTGCCAGCAGTCAAGCGACAGGGTTGCAGCCCCAGCATTTT. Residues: CASSQATGLQPQHF.

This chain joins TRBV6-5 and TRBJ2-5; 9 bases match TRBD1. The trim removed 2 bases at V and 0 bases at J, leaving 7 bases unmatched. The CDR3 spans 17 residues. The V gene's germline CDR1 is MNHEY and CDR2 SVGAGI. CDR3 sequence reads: CASSYANRGPYQETQYF. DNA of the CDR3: TGTGCCAGCAGTTACGCCAACAGGGGGCCCTACCAAGAGACCCAGTACTTC.

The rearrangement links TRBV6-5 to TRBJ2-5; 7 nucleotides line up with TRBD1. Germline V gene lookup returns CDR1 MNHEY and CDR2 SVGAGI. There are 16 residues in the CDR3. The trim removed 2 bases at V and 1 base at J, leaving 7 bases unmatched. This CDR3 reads CASSYSRDSLQETQYF. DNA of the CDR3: TGTGCCAGCAGTTACAGTCGGGACAGCCTCCAAGAGACCCAGTACTTC.

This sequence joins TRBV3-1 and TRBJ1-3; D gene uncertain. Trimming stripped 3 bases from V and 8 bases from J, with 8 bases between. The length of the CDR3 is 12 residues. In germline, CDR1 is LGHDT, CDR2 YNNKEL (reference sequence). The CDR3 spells CASSQGQDTIYF. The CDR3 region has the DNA TGTGCCAGCAGCCAGGGTCAAGACACCATATATTTT.

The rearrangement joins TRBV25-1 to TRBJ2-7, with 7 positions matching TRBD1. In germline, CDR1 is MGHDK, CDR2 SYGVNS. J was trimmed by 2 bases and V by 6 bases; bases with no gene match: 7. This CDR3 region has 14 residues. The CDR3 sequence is CASSLDRVPYEQYF. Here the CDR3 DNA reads TGTGCCAGCAGCTTAGACAGGGTCCCCTACGAGCAGTACTTC.

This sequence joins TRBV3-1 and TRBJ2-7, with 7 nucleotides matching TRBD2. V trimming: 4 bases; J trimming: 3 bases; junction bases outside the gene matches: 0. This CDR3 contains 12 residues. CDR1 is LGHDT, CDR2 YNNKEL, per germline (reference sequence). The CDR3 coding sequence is TGTGCCAGCAGCCGGGGGGGCTACGAGCAGTACGTC. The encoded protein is CASSRGGYEQYV.

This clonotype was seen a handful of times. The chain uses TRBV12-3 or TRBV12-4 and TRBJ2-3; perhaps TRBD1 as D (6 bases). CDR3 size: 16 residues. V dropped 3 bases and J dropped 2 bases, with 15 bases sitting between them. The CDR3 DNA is TGTGCCAGCAGTTTGGTGAGGCAGGGGACCACAGATACGCAGTATTTT. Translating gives CASSLVRQGTTDTQYF.